The present TCR beta chain was sequenced within a study of spatial heterogeneity in lung cancer. About the research overall: As counted in raw reads, each unique TCR and UMI combination appeared more than ten times on average.

Each CDR3 protein is one row after TCRdb ran MiXCR on the 5' RACE reads. The sample yields under 40,000 distinct CDR3 sequences, roughly 5.6% seen once. This clonotype was observed many times. The CDR3 is 15 amino acids. V was clipped by 4 bases and J by 4 bases; unmatched bases: 5. Germline lookup yields CDR1 LGHDT and CDR2 YNNKEL (reference sequence). Time point given: sample taken at primary tumor resection. Whole RNA was taken from tumor, nontumor lung or frozen PBMC; it was then sequenced unsorted. The chain links TRBV3-1 to TRBJ1-5; TRBD1 matches 9 bases. The sequencing used PBMCs, collected at surgery. The TCR originated in a female donor with early-stage non-small cell lung cancer. Here the CDR3 reads CASSPTGGGNQPQHF. CDR3 coding DNA: TGTGCCAGCAGCCCGACAGGGGGGGGGAATCAGCCCCAGCATTTT.